A selection of T cell receptor beta chains follows, all from one sample in a study of T cell responses to AZD1222 COVID-19 vaccine. Clones were sequenced by immunoSEQ multiplex PCR, and TCRdb holds only the in-frame ones, with some missing. The table has 130,000 or so clones, around nine tenths seen once. The sequencing used peripheral blood, collected on day 0 of AZD1222 vaccination. The source of these receptors is an adult in good health. Both conserved end residues are part of each CDR3. The listing skips clone size in some rows; elsewhere it reads once, few, many or a size class.

J gene: TRBJ2-3; clone size: NA; V gene: TRBV24-1; CDR3 protein: CATSDSVASTDTQYF
J gene: TRBJ2-7; clone size: once; V gene: TRBV7-2; CDR3 protein: CASSPGLVYEQYF
J gene: TRBJ2-1; clone size: few; V gene: TRBV7-8; CDR3 protein: CASSLQTGLGEQFF
J gene: TRBJ2-7; clone size: NA; V gene: TRBV9; CDR3 protein: CASSVGDGRLSYEQYF
J gene: TRBJ1-4; clone size: NA; V gene: TRBV6-5; CDR3 protein: CAIRGALEEKLFF
J gene: TRBJ2-2; clone size: NA; V gene: TRBV5-6; CDR3 protein: CASSWTGTGELFF
J gene: TRBJ2-7; clone size: NA; V gene: TRBV9; CDR3 protein: CASSVAPGNWDTAYEQYF
J gene: TRBJ2-1; clone size: NA; V gene: TRBV6-5; CDR3 protein: CASSSSGTGMNEQFF
J gene: TRBJ2-1; clone size: once; V gene: TRBV29-1; CDR3 protein: CSGRALINNEQFF
J gene: TRBJ2-5; clone size: once; V gene: TRBV11-3; CDR3 protein: CASSTTGGGGETQYF
J gene: TRBJ1-5; clone size: few; V gene: TRBV6-5; CDR3 protein: CASLDRSNQPQHF
J gene: TRBJ2-7; clone size: NA; V gene: TRBV25-1; CDR3 protein: CASSEVDEQYF
J gene: TRBJ2-7; clone size: NA; V gene: TRBV5-1; CDR3 protein: CASSQPSGSYEQYF
J gene: TRBJ2-3; clone size: NA; V gene: TRBV6-1; CDR3 protein: CASSESRERTDTQYF
J gene: TRBJ2-3; clone size: NA; V gene: TRBV30; CDR3 protein: CASRTSGTDTQYF
J gene: TRBJ1-5; clone size: NA; V gene: TRBV28; CDR3 protein: CASSAGQGVNQPQHF
J gene: TRBJ2-1; clone size: NA; V gene: TRBV18; CDR3 protein: CASSRVGQVPYNEQFF
J gene: TRBJ2-2; clone size: few; V gene: TRBV6-1; CDR3 protein: CASSETGVGELFF
J gene: TRBJ1-2; clone size: NA; V gene: TRBV27; CDR3 protein: CASSPRTIGGYTF
J gene: TRBJ2-7; clone size: NA; V gene: TRBV5-4; CDR3 protein: CASSADRLGEQYF
J gene: TRBJ2-7; clone size: NA; V gene: TRBV7-6; CDR3 protein: CASSLTTPTGAYEQYF
J gene: TRBJ2-7; clone size: once; V gene: TRBV9; CDR3 protein: CASSVGGQGVHYEQYF
J gene: TRBJ2-1; clone size: NA; V gene: TRBV11-3; CDR3 protein: CASSPQAGYEQFF
J gene: TRBJ2-1; clone size: NA; V gene: TRBV7-8; CDR3 protein: CASSPARLAGGHEQFF
J gene: TRBJ2-7; clone size: NA; V gene: TRBV7-2; CDR3 protein: CASSAASGGAERSYEQYF
J gene: TRBJ2-3; clone size: NA; V gene: TRBV10-3; CDR3 protein: CAISDGRTGNTDTQYF
J gene: TRBJ2-3; clone size: NA; V gene: TRBV4-3; CDR3 protein: CASSRTLAGGWDTQYF
J gene: TRBJ1-2; clone size: NA; V gene: TRBV7-2; CDR3 protein: CASSPLFSADGYTF
J gene: TRBJ1-1; clone size: NA; V gene: TRBV18; CDR3 protein: CASSPRYTGKDRNTEAFF
J gene: TRBJ1-6; clone size: NA; V gene: TRBV6-1; CDR3 protein: CASSSGTVNSPLHF
J gene: TRBJ1-5; clone size: NA; V gene: TRBV28; CDR3 protein: CASIPPGGNQPQHF
J gene: TRBJ2-1; clone size: NA; V gene: TRBV7-2; CDR3 protein: CASSYGAGAIYNEQFF
J gene: TRBJ2-1; clone size: NA; V gene: TRBV6-4; CDR3 protein: CASTLAGGGNEQFF
J gene: TRBJ2-3; clone size: NA; V gene: TRBV27; CDR3 protein: CASSLWGPGNTQYF
J gene: TRBJ2-1; clone size: NA; V gene: TRBV10-2; CDR3 protein: CASRETSSTGDEQFF
J gene: TRBJ2-5; clone size: NA; V gene: TRBV3-1/TRBV3-2; CDR3 protein: CASSRVASGNQETQYF
J gene: TRBJ1-1; clone size: NA; V gene: TRBV19; CDR3 protein: CASSMGGFPEAFF
J gene: TRBJ2-1; clone size: NA; V gene: TRBV28; CDR3 protein: CASSFFRTSGGKEQFF
J gene: TRBJ1-4; clone size: NA; V gene: TRBV4-3; CDR3 protein: CASSQVWQGGEKLFF
J gene: TRBJ1-1; clone size: NA; V gene: TRBV7-9; CDR3 protein: CASSFARTALDLAEAFF
J gene: TRBJ1-1; clone size: once; V gene: TRBV27; CDR3 protein: CASSLSRYTEAFF
J gene: TRBJ2-7; clone size: NA; V gene: TRBV7-2; CDR3 protein: CASSRVHGAPYEQYF
J gene: TRBJ1-1; clone size: NA; V gene: TRBV9; CDR3 protein: CASSAGQGRETEAFF
J gene: TRBJ2-7; clone size: NA; V gene: TRBV18; CDR3 protein: CASSLRQDHYEQYF
J gene: TRBJ1-4; clone size: NA; V gene: TRBV6-2/TRBV6-3; CDR3 protein: CASSGLTGADEKLFF
J gene: TRBJ2-7; clone size: NA; V gene: TRBV7-2; CDR3 protein: CASSLTGAYSYEQYF
J gene: TRBJ2-7; clone size: NA; V gene: TRBV19; CDR3 protein: CASSSIQGEPYEQYF
J gene: TRBJ2-7; clone size: NA; V gene: TRBV19; CDR3 protein: CASSQADRGYEQYF
J gene: TRBJ1-2; clone size: NA; V gene: TRBV5-1; CDR3 protein: CASSPSGGNYGYTF
J gene: TRBJ1-1; clone size: NA; V gene: TRBV7-9; CDR3 protein: CASSLGENTEAFF
J gene: TRBJ2-7; clone size: NA; V gene: TRBV28; CDR3 protein: CASSSAGTGGYEQYF
J gene: TRBJ1-3; clone size: NA; V gene: TRBV6-5; CDR3 protein: CASSSRGNTIYF
J gene: TRBJ1-1; clone size: NA; V gene: TRBV5-1; CDR3 protein: CASSSQGVGTEAFF
J gene: TRBJ2-4; clone size: NA; V gene: TRBV7-2; CDR3 protein: CASSPQTGGYAKNIQYF
J gene: TRBJ2-7; clone size: NA; V gene: TRBV12-3/TRBV12-4; CDR3 protein: CASSLVQSYEQYF
J gene: TRBJ2-7; clone size: once; V gene: TRBV11-2; CDR3 protein: CASSFGSSSYEQYF
J gene: TRBJ2-7; clone size: once; V gene: TRBV6-2/TRBV6-3; CDR3 protein: CASSSLAGAYEQYF
J gene: TRBJ2-7; clone size: few; V gene: TRBV18; CDR3 protein: CASSPDRGTEQYF
J gene: TRBJ2-3; clone size: NA; V gene: TRBV5-1; CDR3 protein: CASSLGSDSSTDTQYF